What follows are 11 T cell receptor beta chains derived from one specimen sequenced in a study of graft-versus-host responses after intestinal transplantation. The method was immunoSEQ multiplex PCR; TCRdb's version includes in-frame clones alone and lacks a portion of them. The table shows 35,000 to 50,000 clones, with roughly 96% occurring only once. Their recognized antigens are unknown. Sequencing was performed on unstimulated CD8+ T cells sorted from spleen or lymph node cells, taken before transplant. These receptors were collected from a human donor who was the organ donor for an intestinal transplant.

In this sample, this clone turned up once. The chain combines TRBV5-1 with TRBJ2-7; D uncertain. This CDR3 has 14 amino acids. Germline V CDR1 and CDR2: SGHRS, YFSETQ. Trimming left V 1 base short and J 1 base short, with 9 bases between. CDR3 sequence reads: CASSLIVRSYEQYF. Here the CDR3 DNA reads TGCGCCAGCAGCTTGATTGTCAGGTCCTACGAGCAGTACTTC. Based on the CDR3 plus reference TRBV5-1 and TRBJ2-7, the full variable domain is KAGVTQTPRYLIKTRGQQVTLSCSPISGHRSVSWYQQTPGQGLQFLFEYFSETQRNKGNFPGRFSGRQFSNSRSEMNVSTLELGDSALYLCASSLIVRSYEQYFGPGTRLTVT.

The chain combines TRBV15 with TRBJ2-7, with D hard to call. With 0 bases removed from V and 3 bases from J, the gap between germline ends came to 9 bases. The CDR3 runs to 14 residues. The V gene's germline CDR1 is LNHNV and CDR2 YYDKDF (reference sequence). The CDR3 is CATSREASDYEQYF. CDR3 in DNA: TGTGCCACCAGCAGAGAGGCCTCCGACTACGAGCAGTACTTC.

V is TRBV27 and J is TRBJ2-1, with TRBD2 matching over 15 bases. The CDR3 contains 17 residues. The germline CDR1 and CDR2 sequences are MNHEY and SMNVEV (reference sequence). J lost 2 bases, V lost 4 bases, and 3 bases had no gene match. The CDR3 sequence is CASSWTSGGAPYNEQFF. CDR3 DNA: TGTGCCAGCAGTTGGACTAGCGGGGGGGCTCCCTACAATGAGCAGTTCTTC.

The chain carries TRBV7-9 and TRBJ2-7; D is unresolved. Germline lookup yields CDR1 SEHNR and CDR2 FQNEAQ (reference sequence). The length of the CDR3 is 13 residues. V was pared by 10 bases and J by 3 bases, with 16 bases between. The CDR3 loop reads CATDPFVDYEQYF. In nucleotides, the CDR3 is TGTGCCACCGATCCTTTTGTCGACTACGAGCAGTACTTC.

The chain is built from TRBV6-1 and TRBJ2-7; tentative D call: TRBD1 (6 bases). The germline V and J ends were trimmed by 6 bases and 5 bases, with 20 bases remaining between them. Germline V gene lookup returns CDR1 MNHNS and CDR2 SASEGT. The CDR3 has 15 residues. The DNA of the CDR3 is TGTGCCAGCAGCCACAGGGATTGGCCCCCCCACGAGCAGTACTTC. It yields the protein CASSHRDWPPHEQYF.

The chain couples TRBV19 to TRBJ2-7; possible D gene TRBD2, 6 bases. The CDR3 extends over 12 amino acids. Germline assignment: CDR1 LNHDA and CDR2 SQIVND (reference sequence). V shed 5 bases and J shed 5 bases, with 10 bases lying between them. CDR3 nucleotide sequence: TGTGCCAGTAGTCTAGCGAGTAACGAGCAGTACTTC. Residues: CASSLASNEQYF. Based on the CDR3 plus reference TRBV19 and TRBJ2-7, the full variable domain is DGGITQSPKYLFRKEGQNVTLSCEQNLNHDAMYWYRQDPGQGLRLIYYSQIVNDFQKGDIAEGYSVSREKKESFPLTVTSAQKNPTAFYLCASSLASNEQYFGPGTRLTVT.

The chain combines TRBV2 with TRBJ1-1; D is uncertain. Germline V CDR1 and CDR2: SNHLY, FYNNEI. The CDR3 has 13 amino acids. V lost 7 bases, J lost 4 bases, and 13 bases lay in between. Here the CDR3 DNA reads TGTGCCAGCAAACAGTCGAGCGGCACTGAAGCTTTCTTT. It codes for CASKQSSGTEAFF.

CDR3 in amino acids: CASSVLPYEQYF. The DNA of the CDR3 is TGTGCCAGCAGTGTCCTACCCTACGAGCAGTACTTC. The V gene is TRBV25-1, the J gene TRBJ2-7; no clear D gene. The length of the CDR3 is 12 residues. Germline values: CDR1 MGHDK, CDR2 SYGVNS. V gave up 4 bases and J gave up 2 bases, with 6 bases separating them.

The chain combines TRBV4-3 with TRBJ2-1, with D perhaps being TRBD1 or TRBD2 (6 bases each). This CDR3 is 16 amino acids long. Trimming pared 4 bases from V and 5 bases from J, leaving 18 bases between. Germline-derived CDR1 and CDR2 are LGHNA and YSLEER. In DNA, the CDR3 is TGCGCCAGCAGCCGGGGGACGGGGGCCTTCGACAATGAGCAGTTCTTC. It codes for CASSRGTGAFDNEQFF.

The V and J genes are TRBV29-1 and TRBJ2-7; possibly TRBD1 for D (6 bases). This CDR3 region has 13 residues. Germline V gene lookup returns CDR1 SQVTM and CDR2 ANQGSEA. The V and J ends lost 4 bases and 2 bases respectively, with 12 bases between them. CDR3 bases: TGCAGCGTTGTTCCAGGGGCGACCTACGAGCAGTACTTC. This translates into CSVVPGATYEQYF.

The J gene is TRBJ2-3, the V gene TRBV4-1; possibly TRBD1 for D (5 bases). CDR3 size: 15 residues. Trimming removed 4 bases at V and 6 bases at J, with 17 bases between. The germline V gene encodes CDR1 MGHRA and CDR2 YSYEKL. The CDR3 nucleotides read TGCGCCAGCAGCCCTCCCGGCAGGGCGGAGGATACGCAGTATTTT. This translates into CASSPPGRAEDTQYF.